Below, 23 T cell receptor beta chains from the same sample are listed, as sequenced in a study of CD8+CD57+ T cells in acquired aplastic anemia. Patients sequenced had flow cytometry evidence of CD8+CD57+ cell expansion. TCR beta VDJ and CDR3 profiling used genomic DNA as template. From the reads, TCRdb called clonotypes with MiXCR, one entry per CDR3 protein. This sample yields 150,000 or so distinct CDR3 sequences, of which about 48% are seen a single time; less than 15% belongs to the top ten. The sequenced sample was sorted CD4+, CD8+, or CD8+CD57+ T cells (not recorded which) from PBMCs. The source of these receptors is a human donor with aplastic anemia.

The chain combines TRBV15 with TRBJ1-3; no reliable D call. With 3 bases removed from V and 1 base from J, the gap between germline ends came to 10 bases. The CDR3 spans 15 residues. The germline V gene has CDR1 LNHNV and CDR2 YYDKDF (reference sequence). As DNA, the CDR3 is TGTGCCACCAGCAGGGATAAGGGTTCTGGAAACACCATATATTTT. Translation gives CATSRDKGSGNTIYF.

The chain carries TRBV2 and TRBJ2-7; D is unclear. Germline V gene sequence: CDR1 SNHLY, CDR2 FYNNEI. The CDR3 covers 15 residues. The V end lost 0 bases, the J end lost 2 bases, and 11 bases lay between the germline ends. The CDR3 reads CASSEARPGTYEQYF. The CDR3 nucleotides are TGTGCCAGCAGTGAAGCGCGTCCAGGAACCTACGAGCAGTACTTC. Combining the CDR3 with reference TRBV2 and TRBJ2-7 gives the whole variable domain EPEVTQTPSHQVTQMGQEVILRCVPISNHLYFYWYRQILGQKVEFLVSFYNNEISEKSEIFDDQFSVERPDGSNFTLKIRSTKLEDSAMYFCASSEARPGTYEQYFGPGTRLTVT.

V gene TRBV9 combines with J gene TRBJ2-1; D is possibly TRBD2 (7 bases). V was cut by 0 bases and J by 0 bases, with 16 bases left in between. Germline CDR1 SGDLS, CDR2 YYNGEE. The length of the CDR3 is 18 residues. The CDR3 loop reads CASSVGWGASGSYNEQFF. CDR3 DNA: TGTGCCAGCAGCGTAGGGTGGGGGGCTAGCGGCTCCTACAATGAGCAGTTCTTC.

This clonotype was seen repeatedly, ten times or more. This rearrangement joins TRBV6-4 to TRBJ2-1; tentatively, D is TRBD2 (6 bases). This CDR3 is 14 amino acids long. Germline values: CDR1 MRHNA, CDR2 SNTAGT. Trimming took off 2 bases at V and 1 base at J, with 6 bases between the two ends. The CDR3, as DNA: TGTGCCAGCAGTGACGGGGGGTCCTACAATGAGCAGTTCTTC. Translation: CASSDGGSYNEQFF.

This clonotype was seen repeatedly, ten times or more. V gene TRBV24-1 combines with J gene TRBJ1-4; no clear D gene. There are 13 residues in the CDR3. CDR1 is KGHDR and CDR2 is SFDVKD in the germline V gene. Trimming removed 2 bases from V and 8 bases from J, with 8 bases in between. CDR3 region: CATSDSQIEKLFF. DNA for the CDR3: TGTGCCACCAGTGATTCCCAGATCGAAAAACTGTTTTTT.

The J gene is TRBJ1-1, the V gene TRBV20-1; D perhaps matches TRBD1 (6 bases). This CDR3 spans 14 amino acids. Germline V gene sequence: CDR1 DFQATT, CDR2 SNEGSKA (reference sequence). V was shortened by 6 bases and J by 3 bases, with 17 bases between the two germline ends. The CDR3 sequence is CSARRADSDTEAFF. As DNA, the CDR3 is TGCAGTGCACGACGAGCGGACAGTGACACTGAAGCTTTCTTT.

Worth noting for this clonotype: A much bigger clone sits one base away, suggesting this may be a read error. The J gene is TRBJ2-7, the V gene TRBV4-3; D is unclear. The length of the CDR3 is 15 residues. Germline lookup yields CDR1 LGHNA and CDR2 YSLEER. The V end lost 0 bases, the J end lost 3 bases, and 12 bases lay between the germline ends. CDR3 region: CASSQDFTELYEQYF. The CDR3 DNA follows: TGCGCCAGCAGCCAAGATTTTACGGAGCTCTACGAGCAGTACTTC.

Concerning this clonotype: Possible read error: a much larger clone is one base away. The chain's CDR3 is CASSQDRRDYGYTF. CDR3 coding DNA: TGTGCCAGCAGCCAAGATCGACGGGATTATGGCTACACCTTC. The rearrangement uses TRBV4-2 and TRBJ1-2; D is ambiguous. V lost 0 bases and J lost 5, with 10 bases in between. CDR1 is LGHNA, CDR2 YNFKEQ, per germline. CDR3 length: 14 amino acids.

This clonotype was picked up one time. The V gene is TRBV10-1, the J gene TRBJ1-2; D is possibly TRBD1 (6 bases). CDR1 and CDR2 (germline): WNHNN, SYGVQD (reference sequence). The CDR3 length is 13 residues. Trimming removed 5 bases from V and 3 bases from J, with 10 bases in between. The chain's CDR3 is CASSWDKHYGYTF. The CDR3 DNA reads TGCGCCAGCAGTTGGGACAAGCACTATGGCTACACCTTC.

This clonotype has a single count. V gene TRBV15 combines with J gene TRBJ2-2; 7 nucleotides agree with TRBD1. The V gene's germline CDR1 is LNHNV and CDR2 YYDKDF (reference sequence). The CDR3 is made up of 13 amino acids. With 5 bases clipped from V and 6 bases from J, the junction kept 3 bases outside the gene matches. CDR3 protein: CATSGTDAGELFF. CDR3 bases: TGTGCCACCAGCGGGACAGACGCCGGGGAGCTGTTTTTT.

The chain recombines TRBV2 with TRBJ1-4; D ambiguous. With 8 bases removed from V and 0 bases from J, the gap between germline ends came to 4 bases. The CDR3 extends over 12 amino acids. Germline V lookup: CDR1 SNHLY, CDR2 FYNNEI. The CDR3 spells CASGPTNEKLFF. The CDR3 DNA follows: TGTGCCAGCGGGCCAACTAATGAAAAACTGTTTTTT. The full variable domain, its missing parts supplied by reference TRBV2 and TRBJ1-4, is EPEVTQTPSHQVTQMGQEVILRCVPISNHLYFYWYRQILGQKVEFLVSFYNNEISEKSEIFDDQFSVERPDGSNFTLKIRSTKLEDSAMYFCASGPTNEKLFFGSGTQLSVL.

The chain has TRBV11-2 and TRBJ2-1; D ambiguous. The CDR3 sequence is 16 residues long. Germline CDR1 and CDR2: SGHAT and FQNNGV. Trimming stripped 2 bases from V and 8 bases from J, with 19 bases between. Here the CDR3 DNA reads TGTGCCAGCAGCTTAACCGTCGCGGCCGAGTACTATGAGCAGTTCTTC. It encodes CASSLTVAAEYYEQFF.

The V call is TRBV6-7, the J call TRBJ2-1, with 8 bases fitting TRBD2. TRBV6-7 is an open reading frame whose function is uncertain. The CDR3 is 16 amino acids. Trimming cost V 6 bases and J 8 bases; bases outside gene matches: 15. The CDR3 DNA is TGTGCCAGCAGCCGTTTTAGCGGGGTCAGGGACGATGAGCAGTTCTTC. It specifies CASSRFSGVRDDEQFF.

The chain has TRBV10-1 and TRBJ1-1; tentatively, D is TRBD1 (5 bases). The length of the CDR3 is 19 residues. Germline V gene lookup returns CDR1 WNHNN and CDR2 SYGVQD (reference sequence). V shed 0 bases and J shed 0 bases, with 20 bases lying between them. The CDR3 DNA follows: TGCGCCAGCAGTGAGTCCCGGGTCTTAGGGGAGGCCATGAACACTGAAGCTTTCTTT. This encodes CASSESRVLGEAMNTEAFF.

This clonotype was seen ten or more times. CDR3 in amino acids: CASSFNPGTGAYEQYF. The CDR3, as DNA: TGTGCCAGCAGCTTTAATCCCGGGACAGGGGCCTACGAGCAGTACTTC. This chain uses TRBV11-2 with TRBJ2-7, with TRBD1 matching over 10 bases. This CDR3 has 16 amino acids. The germline gives CDR1 SGHAT, CDR2 FQNNGV. The V segment lost 3 bases and the J segment 2 bases; nucleotides outside the gene matches: 7.

This clonotype was observed a few times. This sequence joins TRBV15 and TRBJ2-7, with 11 bases identical to TRBD2. Germline CDR1 and CDR2: LNHNV and YYDKDF (reference sequence). V lost 2 bases, J lost 1 base, and 4 bases stayed unmatched. The CDR3 loop spans 16 amino acids. The CDR3 nucleotides are TGTGCCACCAGCAGACCTAGCGGGGGGCCTTCCTACGAGCAGTACTTC. Protein product: CATSRPSGGPSYEQYF.

This chain connects TRBV19 to TRBJ1-2; unclear D gene. V dropped 0 bases and J dropped 7 bases, with 9 bases sitting between them. CDR1 and CDR2 from the germline V gene are LNHDA and SQIVND (reference sequence). CDR3 length: 13 amino acids. The CDR3 sequence: CASSIDFRSGYTF. DNA of the CDR3: TGTGCCAGTAGTATAGACTTTAGGAGTGGCTACACCTTC.

This clonotype was seen many times. The rearrangement uses TRBV7-6 and TRBJ2-1; D remains ambiguous. Trimming stripped 6 bases from V and 6 bases from J, with 15 bases between. CDR3 length: 14 residues. The germline CDR1 and CDR2 sequences are SGHVS and FNYEAQ. The CDR3 DNA follows: TGTGCCAGCAGGTCAACGGCCGTGGGCAATGAGCAGTTCTTC. Its protein is CASRSTAVGNEQFF.

V is TRBV27 and J is TRBJ2-1, with TRBD1 as a possible D gene (6 bases). Per the germline V gene, CDR1 is MNHEY and CDR2 is SMNVEV (reference sequence). The CDR3 is 15 amino acids. Trimming shortened V by 6 bases and J by 6 bases, and 18 bases separated the two germline ends. The CDR3 here is CASSHDPRTVNEQFF. DNA of the CDR3: TGTGCCAGCAGCCACGACCCCCGGACAGTCAATGAGCAGTTCTTC.

Details on this clonotype: One end of the junction does not line up with germline, which may come from a read error. This sequence joins TRBV27 and TRBJ2-3, with TRBD1 matching 12 bases. CDR3 size: 15 residues. CDR1 and CDR2 (germline): MNHEY, SMNVEV (reference sequence). In DNA, the CDR3 is TGTGCCAGCAGTGCCGGGACAGGGGGCACAGGTACGCAGTATTTT. Translating gives CASSAGTGGTGTQYF.

V and J are TRBV2 and TRBJ1-1; a weak D match, TRBD1 (5 bases). The CDR3 extends over 13 amino acids. Germline CDR1 is SNHLY and CDR2 is FYNNEI. Trimming took off 8 bases at V and 4 bases at J, with 14 bases between the two ends. The CDR3 protein is CASQGEISTEAFF. For the CDR3, the DNA is TGTGCCAGCCAGGGCGAGATAAGCACTGAAGCTTTCTTT.

CDR3 sequence reads: CASRSFVGGAIHQLNTEAFF. In nucleotides, the CDR3 is TGTGCCAGCAGATCATTCGTGGGGGGCGCGATCCACCAACTAAACACTGAAGCTTTCTTT. This chain connects TRBV12-3 or TRBV12-4 to TRBJ1-1, with D maybe TRBD1 (6 bases). The CDR3 is 20 residues long. Trimming removed 6 bases at V and 2 bases at J, with 31 bases between.

In DNA, the CDR3 is TGTGCCACCAGTGATTTGCAAAGCGGGGGGACGCAAGAGACCCAGTACTTC. This sequence encodes CATSDLQSGGTQETQYF. This rearrangement joins TRBV24-1 to TRBJ2-5, with 9 bases identical to TRBD2. Trimming took 0 bases from V and 2 from J; bases not matched to a gene: 6. The CDR3 has 17 residues. Germline values: CDR1 KGHDR, CDR2 SFDVKD.